A selection of T cell receptor beta chains follows, all from one sample in a study of T cells after yellow fever vaccination. TCRdb analysed the 5' RACE reads with MiXCR anew, one entry per CDR3 protein. The table records 300,000 or so distinct CDR3 sequences, 8.7% of them present only once. Sequencing used CD4+ T cells sorted from PBMCs, obtained 5 days after the yellow fever booster vaccination. These receptor sequences come from a man in his late teens or twenties who received the YFV17D yellow fever vaccine. CDR3s include the opening cysteine and the closing phenylalanine or tryptophan. D genes are given only for firm matches. Clone size is shown for a subset of rows, as once, few, many or a class of expanded clone.

j_gene: TRBJ1-2; abundance: -; v_gene: TRBV7-9; d_gene: -; CDR3aa: CASSLVATDLGYTF; CDR3nt: TGTGCCAGCAGCTTAGTGGCGACGGATCTCGGCTACACCTTC
j_gene: TRBJ2-5; abundance: few; v_gene: TRBV11-2; d_gene: TRBD2; CDR3aa: CASSFSPPGAGVQETQYF; CDR3nt: TGTGCCAGCAGCTTTTCCCCTCCCGGAGCGGGGGTACAAGAGACCCAGTACTTC
j_gene: TRBJ2-7; abundance: many; v_gene: TRBV7-9; d_gene: -; CDR3aa: CASSFLGVYEQYF; CDR3nt: TGTGCCAGCAGCTTTCTAGGGGTCTACGAGCAGTACTTC
j_gene: TRBJ1-2; abundance: -; v_gene: TRBV7-2; d_gene: -; CDR3aa: CASSLAEGRSPTLTF; CDR3nt: TGTGCCAGCAGCTTAGCTGAGGGCAGGTCCCCGACTCTAACCTTC
j_gene: TRBJ2-3; abundance: many; v_gene: TRBV20-1; d_gene: -; CDR3aa: CSARPQNTDTQYF; CDR3nt: TGCAGTGCTAGACCCCAAAACACAGATACGCAGTATTTT
j_gene: TRBJ1-2; abundance: -; v_gene: TRBV20-1; d_gene: -; CDR3aa: CSAPGENYGYTF; CDR3nt: TGCAGTGCTCCAGGGGAGAACTATGGCTACACCTTC
j_gene: TRBJ2-7; abundance: few; v_gene: TRBV20-1; d_gene: -; CDR3aa: CSAGEAYEQYF; CDR3nt: TGCAGTGCCGGCGAGGCCTACGAGCAGTACTTC
j_gene: TRBJ1-5; abundance: many; v_gene: TRBV28; d_gene: -; CDR3aa: CASSLPGRGNQPQHF; CDR3nt: TGTGCCAGCAGTTTACCGGGACGTGGGAATCAGCCCCAGCATTTT
j_gene: TRBJ1-1; abundance: many; v_gene: TRBV29-1; d_gene: -; CDR3aa: CSVVVVPRAFF; CDR3nt: TGCAGCGTTGTGGTGGTGCCTCGGGCTTTCTTT
j_gene: TRBJ2-3; abundance: -; v_gene: TRBV7-2; d_gene: -; CDR3aa: CASSLDRDGSTDTQYF; CDR3nt: TGTGCCAGCAGCTTAGACCGGGACGGTAGCACAGATACGCAGTATTTT
j_gene: TRBJ2-3; abundance: -; v_gene: TRBV5-1; d_gene: TRBD2; CDR3aa: CASSLPSGGQTDTQYF; CDR3nt: TGCGCCAGCAGCTTGCCTAGCGGGGGGCAGACAGATACGCAGTATTTT
j_gene: TRBJ2-7; abundance: -; v_gene: TRBV6-6; d_gene: TRBD2; CDR3aa: CASTPRTSGFYEQYF; CDR3nt: TGTGCCAGCACCCCTAGGACTAGCGGATTTTACGAGCAGTACTTC
j_gene: TRBJ2-7; abundance: many; v_gene: TRBV7-2; d_gene: -; CDR3aa: CASSSTGNEQYF; CDR3nt: TGTGCCAGCAGCTCCACAGGGAACGAGCAGTACTTC
j_gene: TRBJ2-7; abundance: many; v_gene: TRBV12-3/TRBV12-4; d_gene: -; CDR3aa: CASSLRDFGYEQYF; CDR3nt: TGTGCCAGCAGTTTAAGGGATTTCGGCTACGAGCAGTACTTC
j_gene: TRBJ2-5; abundance: few; v_gene: TRBV5-1; d_gene: -; CDR3aa: CASSFGVGETQYF; CDR3nt: TGCGCCAGCAGCTTCGGGGTAGGGGAGACCCAGTACTTC
j_gene: TRBJ1-5; abundance: many; v_gene: TRBV4-1; d_gene: -; CDR3aa: CASSQVISTLYSNQPQHF; CDR3nt: TGCGCCAGCAGCCAAGTCATTTCGACACTGTATAGCAATCAGCCCCAGCATTTT
j_gene: TRBJ1-2; abundance: many; v_gene: TRBV4-3; d_gene: -; CDR3aa: CASSQEENYGYTF; CDR3nt: TGCGCCAGCAGCCAAGAGGAGAACTATGGCTACACCTTC
j_gene: TRBJ1-1; abundance: few; v_gene: TRBV4-2; d_gene: -; CDR3aa: CASSQKQGTPVAFF; CDR3nt: TGTGCCAGCAGCCAGAAACAGGGCACCCCGGTAGCTTTCTTT
j_gene: TRBJ2-7; abundance: -; v_gene: TRBV7-2; d_gene: -; CDR3aa: CASSPPSYEQYF; CDR3nt: TGTGCCAGCAGCCCCCCAAGCTACGAGCAGTACTTC
j_gene: TRBJ2-5; abundance: -; v_gene: TRBV6-5; d_gene: -; CDR3aa: CATHLSRAQETQYF; CDR3nt: TGTGCCACCCATCTCTCACGGGCCCAAGAGACCCAGTACTTC
j_gene: TRBJ2-1; abundance: few; v_gene: TRBV27; d_gene: -; CDR3aa: CASSFGGGSYNEQFF; CDR3nt: TGTGCCAGCAGCTTTGGAGGGGGCTCCTACAATGAGCAGTTCTTC
j_gene: TRBJ2-4; abundance: many; v_gene: TRBV7-9; d_gene: -; CDR3aa: CASSLYQGSSHF; CDR3nt: TGTGCCAGCAGCTTATATCAGGGTTCCTCTCACTTC
j_gene: TRBJ2-5; abundance: -; v_gene: TRBV9; d_gene: -; CDR3aa: CASSNHQETQYF; CDR3nt: TGTGCCAGCAGTAACCACCAGGAGACCCAGTACTTC
j_gene: TRBJ1-1; abundance: -; v_gene: TRBV20-1; d_gene: -; CDR3aa: CSAQLNTEAFF; CDR3nt: TGCAGTGCCCAACTGAACACTGAAGCTTTCTTT
j_gene: TRBJ2-1; abundance: -; v_gene: TRBV20-1; d_gene: -; CDR3aa: CSAGTLSSYNEQFF; CDR3nt: TGCAGTGCGGGGACCCTCAGCTCCTACAATGAGCAGTTCTTC
j_gene: TRBJ2-7; abundance: few; v_gene: TRBV12-3/TRBV12-4; d_gene: -; CDR3aa: CASRTGTREQYF; CDR3nt: TGTGCCAGCAGAACCGGGACGCGCGAGCAGTACTTC
j_gene: TRBJ2-3; abundance: -; v_gene: TRBV6-2/TRBV6-3; d_gene: -; CDR3aa: CASSFKRGGTDTQYF; CDR3nt: TGTGCCAGCAGTTTCAAACGGGGAGGCACAGATACGCAGTATTTT
j_gene: TRBJ1-1; abundance: few; v_gene: TRBV12-3/TRBV12-4; d_gene: -; CDR3aa: CASRTGGGGTEAFF; CDR3nt: TGTGCCAGCAGGACAGGTGGGGGGGGCACTGAAGCTTTCTTT
j_gene: TRBJ1-1; abundance: few; v_gene: TRBV18; d_gene: TRBD1; CDR3aa: CASSSDRGRNEAFF; CDR3nt: TGTGCCAGCTCATCGGACAGGGGGCGAAATGAAGCTTTCTTT
j_gene: TRBJ2-6; abundance: -; v_gene: TRBV15; d_gene: -; CDR3aa: CATSRGVGAGANVLTF; CDR3nt: TGTGCCACCAGCAGAGGTGTGGGAGCTGGGGCCAACGTCCTGACTTTC
j_gene: TRBJ1-5; abundance: few; v_gene: TRBV10-3; d_gene: -; CDR3aa: CAISGAGDSNQPQHF; CDR3nt: TGTGCCATCAGTGGGGCAGGGGATAGCAATCAGCCCCAGCATTTT
j_gene: TRBJ1-6; abundance: many; v_gene: TRBV5-1; d_gene: TRBD1; CDR3aa: CASSLAGQRSPLHF; CDR3nt: TGCGCCAGCAGCTTGGCGGGACAGCGCTCACCCCTCCACTTT
j_gene: TRBJ2-3; abundance: few; v_gene: TRBV5-1; d_gene: -; CDR3aa: CASSLGRVGTDTQYF; CDR3nt: TGCGCCAGCAGCTTGGGCCGAGTGGGCACAGATACGCAGTATTTT
j_gene: TRBJ1-6; abundance: few; v_gene: TRBV5-1; d_gene: TRBD1; CDR3aa: CASSLADPGQGGSPLHF; CDR3nt: TGCGCCAGCAGCTTGGCCGACCCGGGACAGGGAGGCTCACCCCTCCACTTT
j_gene: TRBJ2-7; abundance: few; v_gene: TRBV6-1; d_gene: TRBD2; CDR3aa: CASRAGGASYEQYF; CDR3nt: TGTGCCAGCAGGGCCGGGGGGGCCTCCTACGAGCAGTACTTC
j_gene: TRBJ1-4; abundance: -; v_gene: TRBV4-3; d_gene: TRBD1; CDR3aa: CASSTGVFEKLFF; CDR3nt: TGCGCCAGCAGTACAGGGGTTTTTGAAAAACTGTTTTTT
j_gene: TRBJ1-2; abundance: many; v_gene: TRBV20-1; d_gene: -; CDR3aa: CSATDNYGYTF; CDR3nt: TGCAGTGCGACCGACAACTATGGCTACACCTTC
j_gene: TRBJ2-5; abundance: -; v_gene: TRBV5-1; d_gene: TRBD1; CDR3aa: CASSLVSGGGETQYF; CDR3nt: TGCGCCAGCAGCTTGGTGTCAGGGGGCGGGGAGACCCAGTACTTC
j_gene: TRBJ2-7; abundance: -; v_gene: TRBV5-1; d_gene: -; CDR3aa: CASSLATADYEQYF; CDR3nt: TGCGCCAGCAGCTTGGCCACGGCGGATTACGAGCAGTACTTC
j_gene: TRBJ1-5; abundance: many; v_gene: TRBV6-2/TRBV6-3; d_gene: -; CDR3aa: CASRAGASNQPQHF; CDR3nt: TGTGCCAGCAGAGCCGGGGCTAGCAATCAGCCCCAGCATTTT
j_gene: TRBJ2-1; abundance: many; v_gene: TRBV5-1; d_gene: TRBD2; CDR3aa: CASSYTGTSADEQFF; CDR3nt: TGCGCCAGCAGCTACACCGGGACTAGCGCCGATGAGCAGTTCTTC
j_gene: TRBJ1-1; abundance: -; v_gene: TRBV12-3/TRBV12-4; d_gene: -; CDR3aa: CASSLEYERPEAFF; CDR3nt: TGTGCCAGCAGTTTGGAGTATGAACGGCCTGAAGCTTTCTTT
j_gene: TRBJ1-2; abundance: -; v_gene: TRBV10-3; d_gene: -; CDR3aa: CAISVQGGYGYTF; CDR3nt: TGTGCCATCAGTGTACAGGGAGGCTATGGCTACACCTTC
j_gene: TRBJ1-5; abundance: -; v_gene: TRBV15; d_gene: -; CDR3aa: CATSRGAVSQPQHF; CDR3nt: TGTGCCACCAGCAGAGGTGCGGTATCCCAGCCCCAGCATTTT